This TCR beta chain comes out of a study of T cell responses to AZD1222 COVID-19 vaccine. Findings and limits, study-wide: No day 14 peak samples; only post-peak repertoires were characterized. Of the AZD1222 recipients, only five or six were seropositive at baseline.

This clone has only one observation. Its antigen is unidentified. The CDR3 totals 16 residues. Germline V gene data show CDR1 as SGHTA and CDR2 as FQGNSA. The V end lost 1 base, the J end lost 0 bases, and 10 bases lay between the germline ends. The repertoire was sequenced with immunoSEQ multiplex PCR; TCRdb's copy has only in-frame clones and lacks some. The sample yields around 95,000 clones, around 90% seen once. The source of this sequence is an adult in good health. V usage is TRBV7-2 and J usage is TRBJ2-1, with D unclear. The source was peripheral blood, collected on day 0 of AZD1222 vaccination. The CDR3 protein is CASSLVSQSSYNEQFF. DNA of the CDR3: TGTGCCAGCAGCTTAGTGAGTCAGAGCTCCTACAATGAGCAGTTCTTC.